These 30 T cell receptor beta chains were sequenced from one sample in a study of early T cells in non-severe SARS-CoV-2 infection. TCRdb processed the 5' RACE reads anew with MiXCR; each CDR3 protein has one entry. The sample shows about 83,000 distinct CDR3 sequences, 8% to 13% of them seen only once. The sample in question was whole blood, obtained at baseline. These TCRs come from an adult who was a healthcare worker with PCR-confirmed SARS-CoV-2 infection or an uninfected control (not recorded which).

This clonotype was recorded many times. This CDR3 is CASKVGTGELFF. The DNA for the CDR3 is TGTGCCAGCAAAGTGGGCACCGGGGAGCTGTTTTTT. The rearrangement uses TRBV6-1 and TRBJ2-2; D gene unclear. This CDR3 is built from 12 residues. V gave up 7 bases and J gave up 4 bases, with 7 bases separating them. Germline V gene data show CDR1 as MNHNS and CDR2 as SASEGT.

This clonotype has only a few counts. J is TRBJ2-1 and V is TRBV27, with 11 bases lining up with TRBD2. The J segment lost 10 bases and the V segment lost 5 bases, leaving 13 bases of the junction unmatched. Germline V lookup: CDR1 MNHEY, CDR2 SMNVEV (reference sequence). This CDR3 region has 16 residues. This chain's CDR3 is CASSPPGLAGHREQFF. CDR3 nucleotide sequence: TGTGCCAGCAGTCCCCCCGGACTAGCGGGCCATCGCGAGCAGTTCTTC.

The rearrangement links TRBV9 to TRBJ1-4; D gene uncertain. Germline CDR1 and CDR2: SGDLS and YYNGEE. Trimming took off 3 bases at V and 0 bases at J, with 9 bases between the two ends. The length of the CDR3 is 15 residues. The CDR3 region is CASSAGGATNEKLFF. The CDR3 DNA reads TGTGCCAGCAGCGCCGGCGGGGCAACTAATGAAAAACTGTTTTTT.

This clonotype ranks as medium-sized. The chain is built from TRBV7-9 and TRBJ1-5, with 9 bases identical to TRBD1. The length of the CDR3 is 14 residues. V trimming: 5 bases; J trimming: 7 bases; junction bases outside the gene matches: 6. The V gene's germline CDR1 is SEHNR and CDR2 FQNEAQ (reference sequence). The DNA of the CDR3 is TGTGCCAGCAGCGAGACAGGGGGTGTCCAGCCCCAGCATTTT. Amino acids: CASSETGGVQPQHF. Complete variable domain (other parts from reference TRBV7-9 and TRBJ1-5): DTGVSQNPRHKITKRGQNVTFRCDPISEHNRLYWYRQTLGQGPEFLTYFQNEAQLEKSRLLSDRFSAERPKGSFSTLEIQRTEQGDSAMYLCASSETGGVQPQHFGDGTRLSIL.

This clonotype showed up just a few times. This chain connects TRBV2 to TRBJ2-5; D is ambiguous. Per the germline V gene, CDR1 is SNHLY and CDR2 is FYNNEI. Trimming stripped 6 bases from V and 6 bases from J, with 17 bases between. The CDR3 is 14 amino acids. CDR3: CASSRTAGVQTQYF. The CDR3 DNA is TGTGCCAGCAGCCGGACCGCTGGAGTCCAGACCCAGTACTTC.

The table lists this clonotype with many counts. The chain joins TRBV7-2 to TRBJ2-1, with 7 bases identical to TRBD1. Trimming took 6 bases from V and 5 from J; bases not matched to a gene: 7. CDR3 length equals 14 residues. Germline V lookup: CDR1 SGHTA, CDR2 FQGNSA. Here the CDR3 DNA reads TGTGCCAGCAGTTTATCCGGGACAGACAATGAGCAGTTCTTC. Protein: CASSLSGTDNEQFF.

This clonotype has only a few counts. The chain links TRBV6-5 to TRBJ2-7, with 12 positions matching TRBD1. CDR3 length: 14 residues. The ends lost 5 bases at V and 6 bases at J; junction bases unmatched: 5. Germline V gene data show CDR1 as MNHEY and CDR2 as SVGAGI. In nucleotides, the CDR3 is TGTGCCAGCAGTGGGGACAGGGGGCCAGGCGAGCAGTACTTC. It specifies CASSGDRGPGEQYF.

The chain uses TRBV6-1 and TRBJ2-7, with D unresolved. The CDR3 extends over 13 amino acids. V was trimmed by 2 bases and J by 6 bases, leaving 11 bases between them. Looked up from germline, CDR1 is MNHNS and CDR2 is SASEGT. Here the CDR3 DNA reads TGTGCCAGCAGTGAACCCACCGGGCTCGAGCAGTACTTC. Translating it yields CASSEPTGLEQYF.

V is TRBV19 and J is TRBJ1-2; unclear D gene. This CDR3 spans 12 amino acids. Trimming took 4 bases from V and 1 from J, leaving 4 bases between them. Germline CDR1 is LNHDA and CDR2 is SQIVND (reference sequence). The CDR3 is CASSTFNYGYTF. CDR3 coding DNA: TGTGCCAGTAGTACCTTTAACTATGGCTACACCTTC.

This clonotype showed up many times. The rearrangement uses TRBV4-2 and TRBJ2-7, with 10 bases matching TRBD1. V dropped 3 bases and J dropped 3; count of bases not matched to a gene: 8. The CDR3 has 16 amino acids. Germline loops: CDR1 LGHNA, CDR2 YNFKEQ. The CDR3 loop is CASSQSPGQGIYEQYF. The CDR3 DNA reads TGTGCCAGCAGCCAGTCCCCGGGACAGGGGATCTACGAGCAGTACTTC.

In its sample, this clonotype was seen many times. This sequence joins TRBV20-1 and TRBJ2-5; D call uncertain. This CDR3 contains 13 residues. CDR1 is DFQATT, CDR2 SNEGSKA, per germline (reference sequence). The V and J ends lost 0 bases and 5 bases respectively, with 10 bases between them. The CDR3 bases are TGCAGTGCTAGAGATTACCGGGTGGAGACCCAGTACTTC. This codes for CSARDYRVETQYF.

This clonotype has ten or more counts. J is TRBJ1-5 and V is TRBV28; unclear D gene. The germline V gene encodes CDR1 MDHEN and CDR2 SYDVKM. Trimming shortened V by 9 bases and J by 0 bases, and 6 bases separated the two germline ends. CDR3 size: 12 residues. The CDR3 DNA reads TGTGCCAGTCGGCTTAGCAATCAGCCCCAGCATTTT. Translated: CASRLSNQPQHF.

The chain combines TRBV6-6 with TRBJ2-3; D uncertain. The CDR3 loop spans 12 amino acids. V gave up 0 bases and J gave up 6 bases, with 4 bases separating them. Germline V gene data show CDR1 as MNHNY and CDR2 as SVGAGI (reference sequence). CDR3: CASSYSDDTQYF. CDR3 bases: TGTGCCAGCAGTTACTCAGATGATACGCAGTATTTT.

The table lists this clonotype with many counts. The rearrangement links TRBV12-3 or TRBV12-4 to TRBJ1-5; 7 bases line up with TRBD1. This CDR3 is 17 amino acids long. Trimming cost V 6 bases and J 0 bases; bases outside gene matches: 11. Written as DNA, the CDR3 is TGTGCCAGCAGACCATATACAGGGGACTATAGCAATCAGCCCCAGCATTTT. Its protein is CASRPYTGDYSNQPQHF.

The V and J genes are TRBV12-3 or TRBV12-4 and TRBJ2-7, with D perhaps TRBD1 (6 bases). This CDR3 comprises 13 residues. The V end lost 5 bases, the J end lost 0 bases, and 8 bases lay between the germline ends. CDR3 loop: CASSGDTSYEQYF. In DNA, the CDR3 is TGTGCCAGCAGTGGGGACACCTCCTACGAGCAGTACTTC.

This clonotype was seen many times. The CDR3 region is CSARQGDQPQHF. In DNA, the CDR3 is TGCAGTGCGCGACAGGGGGATCAGCCCCAGCATTTT. V gene TRBV20-1 combines with J gene TRBJ1-5; 9 bases agree with TRBD1. Trimming at V came to 6 bases and at J to 5 bases, leaving 2 bases not matched to a gene. In germline, CDR1 is DFQATT, CDR2 SNEGSKA (reference sequence). The CDR3 extends over 12 amino acids.

The chain joins TRBV6-2 or TRBV6-3 to TRBJ2-7, with D tentatively TRBD1 (6 bases). The CDR3 is 17 amino acids. V gave up 5 bases and J gave up 2 bases, with 22 bases separating them. Germline CDR1 is MNHEY and CDR2 is SVGEGT. The CDR3 here is CASSPSTGLASAYEQYF. The CDR3 region has the DNA TGTGCCAGCAGTCCATCGACAGGTTTGGCCTCAGCCTACGAGCAGTACTTC.

This clonotype was counted ten times or more. V and J are TRBV7-9 and TRBJ2-7; 12 nucleotides agree with TRBD2. The CDR3 has 15 residues. The V and J ends lost 5 bases and 5 bases, in that order; junction bases with no gene match: 7. Looked up from germline, CDR1 is SEHNR and CDR2 is FQNEAQ (reference sequence). CDR3 region: CASSQLAGGMDEQYF. CDR3 coding DNA: TGTGCCAGCAGCCAACTAGCGGGAGGAATGGACGAGCAGTACTTC.

This clonotype was seen repeatedly, ten times or more. The genes are TRBV5-1 and TRBJ1-2; TRBD1 is a possible D gene (6 bases). The CDR3 is 15 residues long. Trimming removed 3 bases from V and 4 bases from J, with 16 bases in between. Germline V gene lookup returns CDR1 SGHRS and CDR2 YFSETQ. The CDR3 DNA reads as TGCGCCAGCAGCTCTTCATCCGGGACAACCTATGGCTACACCTTC. Translation: CASSSSSGTTYGYTF.

This clonotype came up many times. This chain links TRBV5-1 with TRBJ2-7; 9 positions agree with TRBD1. The ends lost 4 bases at V and 0 bases at J; junction bases unmatched: 5. The V gene's germline CDR1 is SGHRS and CDR2 YFSETQ. The CDR3 has 15 amino acids. The DNA of the CDR3 is TGCGCCAGCAGCGCGGGACAGGGCAGCTCCTACGAGCAGTACTTC. Its translation is CASSAGQGSSYEQYF.

This clonotype has more than one count but fewer than ten. The chain uses TRBV29-1 and TRBJ2-5; 10 nucleotides line up with TRBD2. The CDR3 has 14 residues. With 6 bases clipped from V and 4 bases from J, the junction kept 8 bases outside the gene matches. Per germline, CDR1 SQVTM and CDR2 ANQGSEA. CDR3 region: CSVILAGLRETQYF. DNA of the CDR3: TGCAGCGTCATACTAGCGGGATTGAGAGAGACCCAGTACTTC.

This clonotype was seen more than once but under ten times. The chain is built from TRBV28 and TRBJ2-2; 8 bases are a match to TRBD2. V gave up 6 bases and J gave up 3 bases; unmatched junction bases: 6. Germline loops: CDR1 MDHEN, CDR2 SYDVKM. This CDR3 comprises 15 residues. CDR3: CASRLSGRDTGELFF. In DNA, the CDR3 is TGTGCCAGCAGACTGAGCGGGAGAGACACCGGGGAGCTGTTTTTT. The entire variable domain, with the rest obtained from reference TRBV28 and TRBJ2-2, is as follows: DVKVTQSSRYLVKRTGEKVFLECVQDMDHENMFWYRQDPGLGLRLIYFSYDVKMKEKGDIPEGYSVSREKKERFSLILESASTNQTSMYLCASRLSGRDTGELFFGEGSRLTVL.

This clonotype has at least ten counts. The chain employs TRBV28 and TRBJ2-1; TRBD2 matches 10 bases. The length of the CDR3 is 16 residues. The J segment lost 6 bases and the V segment lost 4 bases, leaving 9 bases of the junction unmatched. CDR1 and CDR2 from the germline V gene are MDHEN and SYDVKM. In DNA, the CDR3 is TGTGCCAGCAGTTCCCTCTCTAGCGGGAGCCCCAATGAGCAGTTCTTC. It encodes CASSSLSSGSPNEQFF.

Ten or more counts support this clonotype. The chain links TRBV28 to TRBJ2-7, with D perhaps assigned TRBD1 or TRBD2 (5 bases each). Trimming took 7 bases from V and 3 from J, leaving 10 bases between them. CDR1 is MDHEN, CDR2 SYDVKM, per germline. CDR3 length: 12 residues. The CDR3 sequence is CASTGQDYEQYF. CDR3 nucleotides: TGTGCCAGCACGGGGCAGGACTACGAGCAGTACTTC.

Many counts were recorded for this clonotype. This chain uses TRBV2 with TRBJ2-7; 9 bases map to TRBD1. The ends lost 6 bases at V and 1 base at J; junction bases unmatched: 4. Germline V gives CDR1 SNHLY, CDR2 FYNNEI. CDR3 size: 14 residues. The CDR3 loop is CASRGDRVSYEQYF. CDR3 nucleotide sequence: TGTGCCAGCAGAGGGGACAGGGTATCCTACGAGCAGTACTTC.

This clonotype appeared many times. The chain employs TRBV7-8 and TRBJ2-7; D is undetermined. V was clipped by 6 bases and J by 7 bases, with 19 bases between them. The CDR3 consists of 14 residues. Germline V gives CDR1 SGHVS, CDR2 FQNEAQ. The CDR3 region is CASSQIDTLGEQYF. In DNA form, the CDR3 reads TGTGCCAGCAGTCAAATAGACACCCTGGGGGAGCAGTACTTC.

This clonotype was counted a few times. The V and J genes are TRBV7-9 and TRBJ1-5; D is unclear. The CDR3 sequence is 12 residues long. Germline CDR1 and CDR2: SEHNR and FQNEAQ (reference sequence). Trimming removed 0 bases from V and 6 bases from J, with 3 bases in between. CDR3 sequence: CASSLAPQPQHF. Here the CDR3 DNA reads TGTGCCAGCAGCTTAGCCCCTCAGCCCCAGCATTTT.

This clonotype has just a few counts. The gene calls are TRBV12-3 or TRBV12-4 and TRBJ2-2, with 7 nucleotides matching TRBD2. The CDR3 runs to 15 residues. Unmatched junction bases numbered 7, after V lost 7 bases and J lost 2 bases. The CDR3 DNA reads as TGTGCCAGCAAATTAAGCGGGATCAACACCGGGGAGCTGTTTTTT. It yields the protein CASKLSGINTGELFF.

This clonotype occurred a few times. The rearrangement joins TRBV14 to TRBJ1-3; the D is unclear. V lost 1 base and J lost 4, with 5 bases in between. The CDR3 covers 13 residues. Germline V gene data show CDR1 as SGHDN and CDR2 as FVKESK. The DNA for the CDR3 is TGTGCCAGCAGCCAAGGATCAGGAAACACCATATATTTT. As protein: CASSQGSGNTIYF.

This chain's CDR3 is CASSYSVSSIYF. CDR3 nucleotides: TGTGCCAGCAGTTACTCGGTCTCAAGCATATATTTT. The chain carries TRBV6-6 and TRBJ1-3; no definite D call. The germline CDR1 and CDR2 sequences are MNHNY and SVGAGI (reference sequence). Trimming left V 0 bases short and J 12 bases short, with 9 bases between. The CDR3 sequence is 12 residues long.